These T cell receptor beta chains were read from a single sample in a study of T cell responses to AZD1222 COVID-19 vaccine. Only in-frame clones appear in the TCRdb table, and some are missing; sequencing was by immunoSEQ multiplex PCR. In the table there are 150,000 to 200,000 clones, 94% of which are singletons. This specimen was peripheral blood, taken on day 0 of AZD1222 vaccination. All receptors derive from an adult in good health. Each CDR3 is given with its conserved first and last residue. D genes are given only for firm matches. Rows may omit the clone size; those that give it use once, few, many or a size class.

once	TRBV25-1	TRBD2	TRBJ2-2	TGTGCCAGCAGTTTTTCTAGCGGGAGCTGGGACACCGGGGAGCTGTTTTTT	CASSFSSGSWDTGELFF
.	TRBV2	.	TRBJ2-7	TGTGCCAGCAGTGAACTCTACGAGCAGTACTTC	CASSELYEQYF
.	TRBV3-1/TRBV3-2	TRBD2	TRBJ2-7	TGTGCCAGCAGAAAAGGAACTAGCGGGAGTAACGAGCAGTACTTC	CASRKGTSGSNEQYF
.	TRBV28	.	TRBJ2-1	TGTGCCAGCAAGTTTGGGGACACCTACAATGAGCAGTTCTTC	CASKFGDTYNEQFF
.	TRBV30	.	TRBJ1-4	TGTGCCTGGAGTGTAGGGGCAGGGACTAATGAAAAACTGTTTTTT	CAWSVGAGTNEKLFF
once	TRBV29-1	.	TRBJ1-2	TGCAGCGTTGAAGCTCTTGCGGATGGCTACACCTTC	CSVEALADGYTF
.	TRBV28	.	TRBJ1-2	TGTGCCAGCAGCTCTCAATATGGCTACACCTTC	CASSSQYGYTF
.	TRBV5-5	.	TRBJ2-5	TGTGCCAGCAGCACTTACACCTTCCGTGGGGGAGAGACCCAGTACTTC	CASSTYTFRGGETQYF
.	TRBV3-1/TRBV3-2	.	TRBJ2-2	TGTGCCAGCAGCCAAGAAACAATCGCGAACACCGGGGAGCTGTTTTTT	CASSQETIANTGELFF
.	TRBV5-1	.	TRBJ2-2	TGCGCCAGCAGCTTGGAGGGACGGGGGTACACCGGGGAGCTGTTTTTT	CASSLEGRGYTGELFF
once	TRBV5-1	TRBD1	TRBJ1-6	TGCGCCAGCGGGACGGACAGGGCGAATGGGAATTCACCCCTCCACTTT	CASGTDRANGNSPLHF
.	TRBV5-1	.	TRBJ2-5	TGCGCCAGCAGCTCTCTAGCGATGAGCGGGGAGACCCAGTACTTC	CASSSLAMSGETQYF
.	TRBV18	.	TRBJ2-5	TGTGCCAGCTCACTGACATTCGAGTACCAAGAGACCCAGTACTTC	CASSLTFEYQETQYF
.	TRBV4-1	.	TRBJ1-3	TGCGCCAGCAGCCAAGGTCAACGGGACTCTGGAAACACCATATATTTT	CASSQGQRDSGNTIYF
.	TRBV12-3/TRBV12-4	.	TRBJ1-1	TGTGCCAGTACGACAGGCCCGGGCACTGAAGCTTTCTTT	CASTTGPGTEAFF
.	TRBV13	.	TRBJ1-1	TGTGCCCGGGGACCGAACACTGAAGCTTTCTTT	CARGPNTEAFF
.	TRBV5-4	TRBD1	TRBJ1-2	TGTGCCAGCAGCTCGATAGACAGGGGCCCTGGAGCTAACTATGGCTACACCTTC	CASSSIDRGPGANYGYTF
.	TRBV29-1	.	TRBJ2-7	TGCAGCGTTGAAGACGGAGGAGCCTACGAGCAGTACTTC	CSVEDGGAYEQYF
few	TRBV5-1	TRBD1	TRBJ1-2	TGCGCCAGCAGCTTGGGGGACAGGCAGGGCTACACCTTC	CASSLGDRQGYTF
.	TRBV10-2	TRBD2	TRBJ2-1	TGCGCCAGCAGTGAGTCGAGCGGGAGCTCCTACAATGAGCAGTTCTTC	CASSESSGSSYNEQFF
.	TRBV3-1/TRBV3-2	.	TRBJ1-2	TGTGCCAGCAGTCAAGGGCTGTGGGGCTACACCTTC	CASSQGLWGYTF
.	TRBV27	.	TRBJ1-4	TGTGCCAGCAGTGAGGGGTGGAGGAATGAAAAACTGTTTTTT	CASSEGWRNEKLFF
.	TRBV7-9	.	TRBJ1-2	TGTGCCAGCAGCTTAGCGGACTATGGCTACACCTTC	CASSLADYGYTF
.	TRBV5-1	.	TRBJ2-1	TGCGCCAGCAGCTTGGAAGGGGGTAAGCCGTTCTTC	CASSLEGGKPFF
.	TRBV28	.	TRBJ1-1	TGTGCCAGCAAGGGGGTGGGAGCTTTCTTT	CASKGVGAFF
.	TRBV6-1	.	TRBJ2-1	TGTGCCAGCAGTTGGGCATCCTACAATGAGCAGTTCTTC	CASSWASYNEQFF
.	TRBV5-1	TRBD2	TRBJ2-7	TGCGCCAGCAGGGCTAGCGGGAATTCCTACGAGCAGTACTTC	CASRASGNSYEQYF
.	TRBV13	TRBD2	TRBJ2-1	TGTGCCAGCAGCCCGGTTAGCGGGAGTTCCAATGAGCAGTTCTTC	CASSPVSGSSNEQFF
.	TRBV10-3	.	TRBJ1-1	TGTGCCTCAAAGGAGGGGAGCACTGAAGCTTTCTTT	CASKEGSTEAFF
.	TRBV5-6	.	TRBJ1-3	TGTGCCAGCAGTTACAGATCTGGAAACACCATATATTTT	CASSYRSGNTIYF
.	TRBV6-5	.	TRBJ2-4	TGTGCCAGCAGTTCAAGTGGGAGCATTCAGTACTTC	CASSSSGSIQYF
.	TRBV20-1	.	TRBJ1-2	TGCAGTGCTAGGGATTATGGCTACACCTTC	CSARDYGYTF
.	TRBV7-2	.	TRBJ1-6	TGTGCCAGCAGCTTTGATAGGTCACCCCTCCACTTT	CASSFDRSPLHF
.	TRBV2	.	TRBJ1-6	TGTGCCAGCACGAGGCAGGAGACCTATAATTCACCCCTCCACTTT	CASTRQETYNSPLHF
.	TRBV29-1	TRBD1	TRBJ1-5	TGCAGCGTTGACGGACAGGGAGTTTATAGCAATCAGCCCCAGCATTTT	CSVDGQGVYSNQPQHF
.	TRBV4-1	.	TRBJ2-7	TGCGCCAGCAGCCCCGTGTCCGGGACCCCGGATACCGGGCAGTACTTC	CASSPVSGTPDTGQYF
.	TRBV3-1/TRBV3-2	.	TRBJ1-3	TGTGCCAGCAGCCAGAACAGGTTGCGGGGAAACACCATATATTTT	CASSQNRLRGNTIYF
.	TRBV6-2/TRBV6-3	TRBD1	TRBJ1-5	TGTGCCAGCAGCCGGGACAGTGATCAGCCCCAGCATTTT	CASSRDSDQPQHF
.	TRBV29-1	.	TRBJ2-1	TGCAGCGTTGGCGGACAGCCCCAGTTCTTC	CSVGGQPQFF
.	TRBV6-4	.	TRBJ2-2	TGTGCCAGCAGTGAGCGGGAGAACACCGGGGAGCTGTTTTTT	CASSERENTGELFF
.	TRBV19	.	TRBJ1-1	TGTGCCAGTAGTGCGGGGACCAGGACCTTAGCTGAAGCTTTCTTT	CASSAGTRTLAEAFF
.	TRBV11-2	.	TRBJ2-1	TGTGCCAGCAGCTTATGGCAAGGGGCGTTTAGCTCCTACAATGAGCAGTTCTTC	CASSLWQGAFSSYNEQFF
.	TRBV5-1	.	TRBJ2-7	TGCGCCAGCAGCTTGGCCTCCGGACCGACGAGCTCCTACGAGCAGTACTTC	CASSLASGPTSSYEQYF
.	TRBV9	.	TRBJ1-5	TGTGCCAGCAGCGTAGGGGGTATGGGCAATCAGCCCCAGCATTTT	CASSVGGMGNQPQHF
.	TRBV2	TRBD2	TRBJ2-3	TGTGCCAGCAGTTTACTAGCGGCCACAGATACGCAGTATTTT	CASSLLAATDTQYF
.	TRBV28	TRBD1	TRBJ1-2	TGTGCCAGCAGTCCACAGGGGGCGTCCTCATATGGCTACACCTTC	CASSPQGASSYGYTF
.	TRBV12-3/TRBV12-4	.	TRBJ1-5	TGTGCCAGCAGTTCCGGACAGAATCAGCCCCAGCATTTT	CASSSGQNQPQHF
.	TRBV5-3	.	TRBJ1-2	TGTGCCAGAAGGCACAGGGTCGGCTACACCTTC	CARRHRVGYTF
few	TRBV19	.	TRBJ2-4	TGTGCCAGCACTGGAACCAAAAACATTCAGTACTTC	CASTGTKNIQYF
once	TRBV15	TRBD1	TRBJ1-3	TGTGCCACCAGCAGAGATCCGGGACAGGGGAACACCATATATTTT	CATSRDPGQGNTIYF
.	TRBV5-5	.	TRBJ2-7	TGTGCCAGCAGCCCGGCCAGTGTATACGAGCAGTACTTC	CASSPASVYEQYF
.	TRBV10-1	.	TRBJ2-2	TGCGCCAGCAGTGAAGCCGGGGAGCTGTTTTTT	CASSEAGELFF
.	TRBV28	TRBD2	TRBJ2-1	TGTGCCAGCAGTTTACCCCAACTAGCGGGAGTTGGTGAGCAGTTCTTC	CASSLPQLAGVGEQFF
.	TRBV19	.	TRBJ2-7	TGTGCCAGTAGTTTCGGGTGGGGCGAGATTTACGAGCAGTACTTC	CASSFGWGEIYEQYF
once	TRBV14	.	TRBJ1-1	TGTGCCAGCAGCCAAGACGGGGACAAAAGGACCGCAAACACTGAAGCTTTCTTT	CASSQDGDKRTANTEAFF
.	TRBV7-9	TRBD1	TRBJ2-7	TGTGCCAGCAGCTTGGGACAGCCCCCCTACGAGCAGTACTTC	CASSLGQPPYEQYF
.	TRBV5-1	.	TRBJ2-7	TGCGCCAGCAGCTTGTTGCCTACGGCCTACGAGCAGTACTTC	CASSLLPTAYEQYF
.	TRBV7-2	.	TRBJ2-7	TGTGCCAGCAGCTCTATGGGGGTTCAGTACTTC	CASSSMGVQYF